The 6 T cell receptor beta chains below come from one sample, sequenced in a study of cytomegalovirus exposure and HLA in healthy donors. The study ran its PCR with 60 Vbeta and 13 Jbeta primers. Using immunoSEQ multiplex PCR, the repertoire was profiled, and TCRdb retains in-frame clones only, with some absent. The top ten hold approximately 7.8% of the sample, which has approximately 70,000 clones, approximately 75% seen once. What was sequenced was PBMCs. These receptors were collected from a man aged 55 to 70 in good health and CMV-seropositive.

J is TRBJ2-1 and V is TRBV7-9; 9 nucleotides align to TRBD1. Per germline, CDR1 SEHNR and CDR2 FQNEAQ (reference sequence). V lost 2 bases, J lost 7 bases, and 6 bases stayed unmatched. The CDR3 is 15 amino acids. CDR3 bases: TGTGCCAGCAGCTTAATACAGGGGGCATTGAATGAGCAGTTCTTC. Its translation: CASSLIQGALNEQFF.

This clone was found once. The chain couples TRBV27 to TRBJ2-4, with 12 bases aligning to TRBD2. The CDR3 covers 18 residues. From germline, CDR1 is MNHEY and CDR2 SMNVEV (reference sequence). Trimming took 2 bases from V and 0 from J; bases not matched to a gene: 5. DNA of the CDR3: TGTGCCAGCAGTTTAAAACTAGCGGGAGGCGCAGCCAAAAACATTCAGTACTTC. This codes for CASSLKLAGGAAKNIQYF.

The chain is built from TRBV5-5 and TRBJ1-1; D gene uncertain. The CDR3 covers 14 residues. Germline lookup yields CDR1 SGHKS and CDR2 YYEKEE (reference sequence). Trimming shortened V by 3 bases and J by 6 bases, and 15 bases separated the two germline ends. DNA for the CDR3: TGTGCCAGCAGCTCACAGTGGGGAGACGCTGAAGCTTTCTTT. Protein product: CASSSQWGDAEAFF.

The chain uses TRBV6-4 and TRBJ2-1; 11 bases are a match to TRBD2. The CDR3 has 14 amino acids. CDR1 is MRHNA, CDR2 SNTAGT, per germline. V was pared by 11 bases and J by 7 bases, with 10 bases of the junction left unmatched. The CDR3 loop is CASHPTSGNNEQFF. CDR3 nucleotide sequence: TGTGCCTCCCATCCGACTAGCGGGAATAATGAGCAGTTCTTC.

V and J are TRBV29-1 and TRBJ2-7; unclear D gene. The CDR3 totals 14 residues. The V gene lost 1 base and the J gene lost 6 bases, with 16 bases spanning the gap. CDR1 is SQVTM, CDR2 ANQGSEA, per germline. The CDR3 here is CSVEGQRGAREQYF. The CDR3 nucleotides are TGCAGCGTTGAAGGGCAGAGAGGAGCCCGCGAGCAGTACTTC.

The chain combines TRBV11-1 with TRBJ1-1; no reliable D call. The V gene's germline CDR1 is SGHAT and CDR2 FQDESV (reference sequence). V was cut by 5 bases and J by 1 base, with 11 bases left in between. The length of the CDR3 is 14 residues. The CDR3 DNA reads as TGTGCCAGCAGCCCATGGGAGGGGAACACTGAAGCTTTCTTT. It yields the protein CASSPWEGNTEAFF.